These T cell receptor beta chains were read from a single sample in a study of T cells in localized non-small cell lung cancer. Repertoires were generated with immunoSEQ multiplex PCR, while TCRdb's copy carries only in-frame clones and drops some. This sample has 25,000 to 40,000 clones, with over 65% found just once. Sequencing used peripheral blood, obtained before any cancer treatment. These receptors were obtained from a male donor at least 60 years old with stage II squamous cell lung carcinoma. CDR3s include the opening cysteine and the closing phenylalanine or tryptophan. The D gene is left open where the match is weak. For some rows the clone size is stated as once, few or many, or as a class when expanded; others skip it.

TGTGCCAGCAGCTTAGGCCGGCTAGGGGTCGAGCAGTACTTC,CASSLGRLGVEQYF,few,TRBJ2-7,TRBV13,-
TGTGCCAGCCAACAACAGGGTACCAATCAGCCCCAGCATTTT,CASQQQGTNQPQHF,-,TRBJ1-5,TRBV5-4,-
TGTGCCAGCACCCCCATGGAGGGGTTTGACGCCGGGGAGCTGTTTTTT,CASTPMEGFDAGELFF,-,TRBJ2-2,TRBV7-9,-
TGTGCCACCAGCACTCTCGGGGGGACCACTGAAGCTTTCTTT,CATSTLGGTTEAFF,-,TRBJ1-1,TRBV15,-
TGTGCCAGCAGCGCCGGACAGGGCCCAGATACGCAGTATTTT,CASSAGQGPDTQYF,-,TRBJ2-3,TRBV9,TRBD1
TGTGCCAGCAGTGACGAGAGGTTAGGAGACGTCGACACCGGGGAGCTGTTTTTT,CASSDERLGDVDTGELFF,-,TRBJ2-2,TRBV7-8,-
TGTGCCAGTAGTATAGTCCCAGGGGTCAATGGCTACACCTTC,CASSIVPGVNGYTF,few,TRBJ1-2,TRBV19,-
TGTGCCAGCAGCTTGTACTCTATGAACACTGAAGCTTTCTTT,CASSLYSMNTEAFF,-,TRBJ1-1,TRBV5-6,-
TGTGCCAGTAATTCTCTAGCGGGGGGGACCGGGGAGCTGTTTTTT,CASNSLAGGTGELFF,-,TRBJ2-2,TRBV2,TRBD2
TGTGCCAGCAGCCAAGATGGGGGCCAGGGCTACGAGCAGTACTTC,CASSQDGGQGYEQYF,-,TRBJ2-7,TRBV4-2,-
TGTGCCAGTAAAAAGGGCCCCTCCGCCTCTAACTATGGCTACACCTTC,CASKKGPSASNYGYTF,-,TRBJ1-2,TRBV19,-
TGCGCCAGCAGCCAAGTGGGCTCTCCGAAGGGCTACACCTTC,CASSQVGSPKGYTF,once,TRBJ1-2,TRBV4-1,-
TGTGCCAGCAGCCAGGCATCGGCGAGCGGGATAGAGACCCAGTACTTC,CASSQASASGIETQYF,-,TRBJ2-5,TRBV4-2,TRBD2
TGTGCCAGCAGTCCCTTAGCGGCCTACAATGAGCAGTTCTTC,CASSPLAAYNEQFF,-,TRBJ2-1,TRBV27,-
TGCGCCAGCAGCTCTCGTCAGGGGTCAGATACGCAGTATTTT,CASSSRQGSDTQYF,few,TRBJ2-3,TRBV5-1,-
TGCGCCAGCAGCGGGGGAGGGGGGGCTGGAGATACGCAGTATTTT,CASSGGGGAGDTQYF,-,TRBJ2-3,TRBV4-1,-
TGTGCCATCAGTGAGCAGACAGTTAACACCGGGGAGCTGTTTTTT,CAISEQTVNTGELFF,-,TRBJ2-2,TRBV10-3,-
TGTGCCAGCAGCTTGGGGGGACTCCCTTACGAGCAGTACTTC,CASSLGGLPYEQYF,-,TRBJ2-7,TRBV5-4,-
TGTGCCAGCAGCTCCGGGACAGGGGCGAATGAGCAGTTCTTC,CASSSGTGANEQFF,-,TRBJ2-1,TRBV5-5,TRBD1
TGTGCCAGCAGGGACTGGCACTCCTACGAGCAGTACTTC,CASRDWHSYEQYF,few,TRBJ2-7,TRBV2,-
TGCAGCGCCGTGGGGGAGCGCGGCTACACCTTC,CSAVGERGYTF,-,TRBJ1-2,TRBV29-1,-
TGTGCCAGCAGCCCAACCGGGACAGGAACCTATGGCTACACCTTC,CASSPTGTGTYGYTF,-,TRBJ1-2,TRBV7-9,TRBD1
TGTGCCAGCAGTCGACAGGGTTCGGGGAACACTGAAGCTTTCTTT,CASSRQGSGNTEAFF,-,TRBJ1-1,TRBV6-5,TRBD1
TGTGCCAGCAGCTTAGGATCAGCTGAAAAACTGTTTTTT,CASSLGSAEKLFF,-,TRBJ1-4,TRBV11-2,-
TGTGCCAGCACCCCCCAGGGGGACGCCTGGGGGGAGACCCAGTACTTC,CASTPQGDAWGETQYF,-,TRBJ2-5,TRBV5-4,TRBD1
TGTGCCAGCAGCCGGGACAGGGGGGACAATCAGCCCCAGCATTTT,CASSRDRGDNQPQHF,-,TRBJ1-5,TRBV7-9,TRBD1
TGTGCCAGCAGTTTGGTTCTAAACACTGAAGCTTTCTTT,CASSLVLNTEAFF,-,TRBJ1-1,TRBV6-5,-
TGTGCCAGCAGCTTAGCTGGCAGGGGGAACACTGAAGCTTTCTTT,CASSLAGRGNTEAFF,-,TRBJ1-1,TRBV11-1,-
TGTGCCAGCAGCCCGACAGGGGATGGGTATGGCTACACCTTC,CASSPTGDGYGYTF,-,TRBJ1-2,TRBV11-2,TRBD1
TGTGCCAGCAGTTTTGGGGGGGCCCGGGAGCTGTTTTTT,CASSFGGARELFF,-,TRBJ2-2,TRBV27,-
TGTGCCAGCAGCCCCAAGGGACTAGCCAACGGGGAGCTGTTTTTT,CASSPKGLANGELFF,-,TRBJ2-2,TRBV7-9,TRBD2
TGTGCCAGCAGTTACTCGGGGACAGGGTTAGGGGAAAAACTGTTTTTT,CASSYSGTGLGEKLFF,few,TRBJ1-4,TRBV6-5,TRBD1
TGTGCCACCTTATACAGGGGTGGCACTGAAGCTTTCTTT,CATLYRGGTEAFF,-,TRBJ1-1,TRBV19,TRBD1